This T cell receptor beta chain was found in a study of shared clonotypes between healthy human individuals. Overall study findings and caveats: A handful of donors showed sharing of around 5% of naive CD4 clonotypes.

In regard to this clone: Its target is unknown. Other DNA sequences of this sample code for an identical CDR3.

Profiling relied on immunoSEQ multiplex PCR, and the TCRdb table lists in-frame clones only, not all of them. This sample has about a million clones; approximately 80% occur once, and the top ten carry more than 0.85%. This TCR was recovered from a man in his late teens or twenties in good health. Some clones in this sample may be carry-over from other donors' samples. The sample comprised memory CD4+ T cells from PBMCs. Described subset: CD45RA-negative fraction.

CDR3 protein: CASSLGGAQETQYF. The CDR3 coding sequence is TGTGCCAGCAGTTTAGGGGGAGCTCAAGAGACCCAGTACTTC. This chain connects TRBV28 to TRBJ2-5; D is tentatively TRBD1 or TRBD2 (5 bases each). Trimming cost V 2 bases and J 2 bases, with 9 bases left between them. The CDR3 length is 14 residues. Germline values: CDR1 MDHEN, CDR2 SYDVKM.